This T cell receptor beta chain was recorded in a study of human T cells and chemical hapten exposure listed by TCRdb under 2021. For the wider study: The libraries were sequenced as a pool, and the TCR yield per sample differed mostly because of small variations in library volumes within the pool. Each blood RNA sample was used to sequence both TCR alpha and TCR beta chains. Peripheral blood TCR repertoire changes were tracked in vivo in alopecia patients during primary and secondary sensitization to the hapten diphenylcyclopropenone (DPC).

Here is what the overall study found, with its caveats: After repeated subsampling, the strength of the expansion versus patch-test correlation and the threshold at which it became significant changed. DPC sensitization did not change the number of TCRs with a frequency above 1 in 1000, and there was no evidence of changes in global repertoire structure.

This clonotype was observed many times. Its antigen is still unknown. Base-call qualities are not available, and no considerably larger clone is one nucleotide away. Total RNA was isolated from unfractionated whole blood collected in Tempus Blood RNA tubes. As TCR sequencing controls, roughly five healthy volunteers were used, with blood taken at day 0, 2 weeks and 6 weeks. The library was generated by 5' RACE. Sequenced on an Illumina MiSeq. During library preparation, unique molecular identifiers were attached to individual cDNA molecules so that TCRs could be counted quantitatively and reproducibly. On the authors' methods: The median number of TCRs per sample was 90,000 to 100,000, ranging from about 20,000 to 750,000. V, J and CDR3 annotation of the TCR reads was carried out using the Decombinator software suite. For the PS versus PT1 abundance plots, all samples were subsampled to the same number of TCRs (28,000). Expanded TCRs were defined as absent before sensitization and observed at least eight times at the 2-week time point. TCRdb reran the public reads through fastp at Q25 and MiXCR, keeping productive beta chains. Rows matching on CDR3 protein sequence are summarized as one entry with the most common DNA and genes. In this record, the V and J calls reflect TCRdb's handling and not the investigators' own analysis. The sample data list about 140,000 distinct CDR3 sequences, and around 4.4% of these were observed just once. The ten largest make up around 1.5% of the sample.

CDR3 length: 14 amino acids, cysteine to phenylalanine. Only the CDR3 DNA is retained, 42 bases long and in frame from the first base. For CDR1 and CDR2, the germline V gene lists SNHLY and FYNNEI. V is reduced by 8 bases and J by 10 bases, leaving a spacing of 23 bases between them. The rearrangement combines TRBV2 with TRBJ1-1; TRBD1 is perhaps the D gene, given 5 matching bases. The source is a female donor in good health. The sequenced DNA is TGTGCCAGCGGGCGTTCAGGGAACCCACTGTTAGCTTTCTTT. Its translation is CASGRSGNPLLAFF.